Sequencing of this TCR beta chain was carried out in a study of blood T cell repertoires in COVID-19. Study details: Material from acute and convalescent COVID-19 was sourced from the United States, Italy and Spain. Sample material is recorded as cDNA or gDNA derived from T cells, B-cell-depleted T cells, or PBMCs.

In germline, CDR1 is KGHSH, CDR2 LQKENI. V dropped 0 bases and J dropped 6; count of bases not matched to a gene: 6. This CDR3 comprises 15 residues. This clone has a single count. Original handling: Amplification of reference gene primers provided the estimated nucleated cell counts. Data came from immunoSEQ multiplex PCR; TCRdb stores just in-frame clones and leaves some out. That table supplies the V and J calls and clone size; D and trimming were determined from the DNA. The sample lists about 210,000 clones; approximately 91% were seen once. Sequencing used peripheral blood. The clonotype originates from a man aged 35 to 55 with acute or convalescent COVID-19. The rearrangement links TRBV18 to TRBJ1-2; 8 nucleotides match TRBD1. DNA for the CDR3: TGTGCCAGCTCACCACCCGGACAGGGCGGGGATGGCTACACCTTC. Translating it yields CASSPPGQGGDGYTF.